One and the same sample provided the 20 T cell receptor beta chains below, sequenced in a study of blood T cell repertoires in COVID-19. Only in-frame clones appear in the TCRdb table, and some are missing; sequencing was by immunoSEQ multiplex PCR. The sample has approximately 400,000 clones; 87% are singletons. The sequenced material came from PBMCs or T cells enriched from blood (not recorded which). These receptors all stem from a man between 25 and 39 years old who had recovered from COVID-19.

This chain uses TRBV11-2 with TRBJ2-5; D is possibly TRBD2 (5 bases). This CDR3 is built from 13 residues. Germline V gene lookup returns CDR1 SGHAT and CDR2 FQNNGV. The ends were cut back, 3 bases at V and 5 bases at J, with 10 bases in the middle. The CDR3 coding sequence is TGTGCCAGCAGCTTGGACTGGTTGGAGACCCAGTACTTC. It codes for CASSLDWLETQYF. Full variable domain (missing parts from reference TRBV11-2 and TRBJ2-5): EAGVAQSPRYKIIEKRQSVAFWCNPISGHATLYWYQQILGQGPKLLIQFQNNGVVDDSQLPKDRFSAERLKGVDSTLKIQPAKLEDSAVYLCASSLDWLETQYFGPGTRLLVL.

The CDR3 here is CASSPGTGFYSGNTIYF. In DNA form, the CDR3 reads TGTGCCAGCTCCCCCGGGACAGGGTTCTACTCTGGAAACACCATATATTTT. The genes are TRBV18 and TRBJ1-3; 9 positions agree with TRBD1. The CDR3 extends over 17 amino acids. CDR1 and CDR2 from the germline V gene are KGHSH and LQKENI. The V and J ends lost 6 bases and 0 bases, in that order; junction bases with no gene match: 9. Using reference TRBV18 and TRBJ1-3 for the parts outside the CDR3, the full variable domain is NAGVMQNPRHLVRRRGQEARLRCSPMKGHSHVYWYRQLPEEGLKFMVYLQKENIIDESGMPKERFSAEFPKEGPSILRIQQVVRGDSAAYFCASSPGTGFYSGNTIYFGEGSWLTVV.

The chain links TRBV6-5 to TRBJ2-2; D possibly corresponds to TRBD1 (5 bases). Germline values: CDR1 MNHEY, CDR2 SVGAGI. The CDR3 has 12 residues. V was clipped by 8 bases and J by 2 bases, with 6 bases between them. CDR3 sequence: CASGANTGELFF. The CDR3 bases are TGTGCCAGCGGGGCAAACACCGGGGAGCTGTTTTTT.

This clone occurred once. The chain's CDR3 is CASSSVENSYNSPLHF. DNA for the CDR3: TGTGCCAGCAGCTCCGTAGAAAACTCCTATAATTCACCCCTCCACTTT. The chain recombines TRBV5-5 with TRBJ1-6; D is ambiguous. This CDR3 has 16 residues. Between the trimmed V and J ends, which lost 3 bases and 0 bases, there was a span of 10 bases. Germline CDR1 SGHKS, CDR2 YYEKEE (reference sequence).

In its sample, this clone was seen once. The chain has TRBV6-6 and TRBJ1-1, with TRBD1 matching 7 bases. The germline CDR1 and CDR2 sequences are MNHNY and SVGAGI (reference sequence). There are 13 residues in the CDR3. Trimming removed 6 bases from V and 8 bases from J; junction bases left unmatched: 9. This chain's CDR3 is CASSWNRGGEAFF. The CDR3 coding sequence is TGTGCCAGCAGCTGGAACAGGGGTGGGGAAGCTTTCTTT.

This clone is a singleton in its sample. The V call is TRBV7-9, the J call TRBJ1-2; D is ambiguous. Germline V gives CDR1 SEHNR, CDR2 FQNEAQ (reference sequence). The CDR3 is made up of 15 amino acids. The V and J ends lost 4 bases and 7 bases respectively, with 19 bases between them. CDR3 residues: CASSSTSIRTGGYTF. DNA for the CDR3: TGTGCCAGCAGCTCCACCTCAATTCGCACGGGTGGCTACACCTTC.

The CDR3 is CASSPTGKANYGYTF. CDR3 DNA: TGTGCCAGTAGCCCTACAGGCAAAGCTAACTATGGCTACACCTTC. V is TRBV19 and J is TRBJ1-2, with a weak D call TRBD1 (5 bases). CDR3 length: 15 residues. The V gene's germline CDR1 is LNHDA and CDR2 SQIVND (reference sequence). Trimming took 6 bases from V and 0 from J, leaving 14 bases between them.

This chain links TRBV5-5 with TRBJ2-1; 9 positions agree with TRBD2. Unmatched junction bases numbered 8, after V lost 0 bases and J lost 7 bases. Germline-derived CDR1 and CDR2 are SGHKS and YYEKEE (reference sequence). The CDR3 is 16 residues long. The CDR3 sequence: CASSLASGATSNEQFF. The CDR3 region has the DNA TGTGCCAGCAGCTTGGCTAGCGGGGCCACCTCAAATGAGCAGTTCTTC.

The chain is built from TRBV12-3 or TRBV12-4 and TRBJ2-5; D perhaps matches TRBD2 (5 bases). The V and J ends lost 4 bases and 1 base respectively, with 7 bases between them. There are 13 residues in the CDR3. This CDR3 reads CASSSGSQETQYF. The CDR3 DNA reads TGTGCCAGCAGTTCGGGAAGCCAAGAGACCCAGTACTTC.

CDR3 nucleotides: TGTGCCAGCAGTTATTTTTCGGTATCGAGCACTGAAGCTTTCTTT. Translating it yields CASSYFSVSSTEAFF. The chain joins TRBV6-5 to TRBJ1-1; D unclear. CDR3 size: 15 residues. V was clipped by 3 bases and J by 4 bases, with 15 bases between them. Germline V lookup: CDR1 MNHEY, CDR2 SVGAGI.

This chain uses TRBV6-5 with TRBJ1-1; TRBD1 aligns across 7 bases. The junction had 3 bases not matched to a gene; V was cut back by 6 bases and J by 5 bases. Germline-derived CDR1 and CDR2 are MNHEY and SVGAGI. This CDR3 contains 12 residues. DNA of the CDR3: TGTGCCAGCAGGGTACAGGGGACTGAAGCTTTCTTT. The encoded protein is CASRVQGTEAFF.

For the CDR3, the DNA is TGTGCCAGCAGCCAGACAGGGCTCAAGGGCTACACCTTC. Its translation: CASSQTGLKGYTF. The J gene is TRBJ1-2, the V gene TRBV11-2, with 7 bases lining up with TRBD1. The CDR3 is 13 residues long. CDR1 and CDR2 from the germline V gene are SGHAT and FQNNGV. V shed 5 bases and J 8 bases; nucleotides not matched to a gene: 8.

The rearrangement uses TRBV5-4 and TRBJ2-6, with no clear D. Germline CDR1 reads SGHNT; CDR2 reads YYREEE (reference sequence). The CDR3 has 13 residues. Trimming left V 4 bases short and J 3 bases short, with 5 bases between. CDR3 sequence: CASSVYGANVLTF. In DNA, the CDR3 is TGTGCCAGCAGCGTATATGGGGCCAACGTCCTGACTTTC. Complete variable domain (other parts from reference TRBV5-4 and TRBJ2-6): ETGVTQSPTHLIKTRGQQVTLRCSSQSGHNTVSWYQQALGQGPQFIFQYYREEENGRGNFPPRFSGLQFPNYSSELNVNALELDDSALYLCASSVYGANVLTFGAGSRLTVL.

A note on this clone: At one end the junction does not follow the germline gene, possibly because of a read error. This sample also contains other DNA sequences that code for the same CDR3. The chain joins TRBV5-1 to TRBJ1-2; 8 bases are a match to TRBD1. The CDR3 consists of 14 residues. Germline CDR1 SGHRS, CDR2 YFSETQ. CDR3 region: CASSLGQGAYGYTF. CDR3 DNA sequence: TGCGCCAGCAGCTTGGGGCAGGGGGCTTATGGCTATACCTTC.

This clone was observed a few times. This chain connects TRBV7-9 to TRBJ1-2, with a possible D match to TRBD1 (6 bases). Germline V gene data show CDR1 as SEHNR and CDR2 as FQNEAQ (reference sequence). CDR3 size: 15 residues. Deletions cut 5 bases from V and 0 bases from J, with 13 bases between. CDR3 nucleotides: TGTGCCAGCAGCCCTGGACAGATTTCTAACTATGGCTACACCTTC. It encodes CASSPGQISNYGYTF.

This clone was seen a single time. CDR3 region: CASSPGATGGYEKLFF. In DNA, the CDR3 is TGCGCCAGCAGCCCTGGGGCTACAGGGGGCTATGAAAAACTGTTTTTT. This chain joins TRBV5-1 and TRBJ1-4; 9 bases are shared with TRBD1. The V segment lost 4 bases and the J segment 6 bases; nucleotides outside the gene matches: 10. The CDR3 consists of 16 residues. Germline values: CDR1 SGHRS, CDR2 YFSETQ.

The chain is built from TRBV6-5 and TRBJ1-3; possibly TRBD1 for D (5 bases). Trimming cost V 2 bases and J 2 bases, with 7 bases left between them. This CDR3 has 14 amino acids. Germline values: CDR1 MNHEY, CDR2 SVGAGI. In DNA form, the CDR3 reads TGTGCCAGCAGTTACGGGGGGACTGGAAACACCATATATTTT. Its protein product is CASSYGGTGNTIYF.

This clone was picked up a small number of times. V usage is TRBV6-5 and J usage is TRBJ1-4, with D possibly being TRBD1 (5 bases). The CDR3 is 12 residues long. The germline V and J ends were trimmed by 5 bases and 16 bases, with 17 bases remaining between them. CDR1 and CDR2 (germline): MNHEY, SVGAGI. The CDR3 sequence is CASSNGGADWFF. The CDR3 region has the DNA TGTGCCAGCAGTAATGGAGGGGCCGATTGGTTTTTT.

This chain uses TRBV10-3 with TRBJ1-5, with 10 bases identical to TRBD1. From germline, CDR1 is ENHRY and CDR2 SYGVKD. The CDR3 is 16 amino acids. With V trimmed by 2 bases and J by 4 bases, 5 bases remained unmatched. In DNA form, the CDR3 reads TGTGCCATCAGTGAGGGACAGGGGGGATTTAATCAGCCCCAGCATTTT. Its protein product is CAISEGQGGFNQPQHF.

CDR3 DNA sequence: TGTGCCAGCAGCTTAGGGCCCATGAACACTGAAGCTTTCTTT. It is translated as CASSLGPMNTEAFF. The J gene is TRBJ1-1, the V gene TRBV11-2; D uncertain. The V end lost 1 base, the J end lost 0 bases, and 6 bases lay between the germline ends. The CDR3 extends over 14 amino acids. Germline CDR1 is SGHAT and CDR2 is FQNNGV.